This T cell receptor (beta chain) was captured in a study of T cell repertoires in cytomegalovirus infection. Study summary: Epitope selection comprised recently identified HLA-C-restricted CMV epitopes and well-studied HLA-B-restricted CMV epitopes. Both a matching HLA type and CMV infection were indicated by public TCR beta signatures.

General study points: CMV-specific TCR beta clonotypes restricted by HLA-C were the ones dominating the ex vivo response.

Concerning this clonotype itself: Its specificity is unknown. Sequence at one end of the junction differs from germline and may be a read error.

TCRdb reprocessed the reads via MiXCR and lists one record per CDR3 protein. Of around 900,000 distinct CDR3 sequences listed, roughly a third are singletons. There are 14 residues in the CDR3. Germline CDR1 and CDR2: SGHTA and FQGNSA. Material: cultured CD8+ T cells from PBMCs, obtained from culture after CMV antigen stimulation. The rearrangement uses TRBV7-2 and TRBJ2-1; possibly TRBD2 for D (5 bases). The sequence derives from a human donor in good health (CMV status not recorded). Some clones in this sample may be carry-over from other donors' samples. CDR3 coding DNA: TGTGCCAGCCTCGAGACTACCGCCTACAATGAGCGGTTCTTC. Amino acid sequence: CASLETTAYNERFF.